This T cell receptor (beta chain) comes out of a study of T cell changes during pregnancy in multiple sclerosis. The CDR3 loop spans 11 amino acids. The germline V gene encodes CDR1 GTSNPN and CDR2 SVGIG (reference sequence). V dropped 5 bases and J dropped 6 bases, with 10 bases sitting between them. Some clones are missing from TCRdb's copy, which holds only in-frame ones; the method was immunoSEQ multiplex PCR. The sample has roughly 71,000 clones, more than 85% seen once. This receptor was identified in a female donor in good health, enrolled as a control in a pregnancy study. Sequenced here: peripheral blood, sampled in the first trimester of pregnancy. The chain is built from TRBV30 and TRBJ1-2, with D uncertain. The CDR3 nucleotides are TGTGCCTGGGGGCAGCTTGATGGCTACACCTTC. It is translated as CAWGQLDGYTF.